Below, 15 T cell receptor beta chains from the same sample are listed, as sequenced in a study of OX40 agonist ivuxolimab in advanced cancers. Only in-frame clones appear in the TCRdb table, and some are missing; sequencing was by immunoSEQ multiplex PCR. The table lists 35,000 to 45,000 clones, around four fifths of them singletons. The sequenced sample was CD4+ or CD8+ T cells sorted from blood, obtained in a trial of the OX40 agonist ivuxolimab. These receptor sequences come from an adult with an advanced solid tumor such as melanoma, head and neck, liver or kidney cancer.

This chain links TRBV18 with TRBJ1-2, with TRBD1 as a possible D gene (6 bases). From germline, CDR1 is KGHSH and CDR2 LQKENI. With 6 bases removed from V and 0 bases from J, the gap between germline ends came to 20 bases. CDR3 length: 17 amino acids. CDR3 region: CASSYMRDIVANYGYTF. In nucleotides, the CDR3 is TGTGCCAGCTCTTATATGAGGGACATCGTAGCTAACTATGGCTACACCTTC.

The chain's CDR3 is CASSPGPLRTDTQYF. The CDR3 DNA reads TGTGCCAGCAGCCCCGGACCACTCCGCACAGATACGCAGTATTTT. The V gene is TRBV9, the J gene TRBJ2-3; no firm D call. V was pared by 4 bases and J by 1 base, with 13 bases between. Per the germline V gene, CDR1 is SGDLS and CDR2 is YYNGEE. This CDR3 is 15 amino acids long.

The J gene is TRBJ2-3, the V gene TRBV9; D gene unclear. The germline V gene encodes CDR1 SGDLS and CDR2 YYNGEE. With 0 bases removed from V and 4 bases from J, the gap between germline ends came to 6 bases. This CDR3 is built from 13 residues. The CDR3 DNA follows: TGTGCCAGCAGCGTAGCTACAGCAGATACGCAGTATTTT. Its translation: CASSVATADTQYF.

V and J are TRBV25-1 and TRBJ2-7; 9 nucleotides line up with TRBD1. This CDR3 spans 18 amino acids. Germline CDR1 MGHDK, CDR2 SYGVNS. V gave up 6 bases and J gave up 2 bases; unmatched junction bases: 17. The CDR3 DNA is TGTGCCAGCAGAATTATAATGGACAGGGGCGCTAACCCCTACGAGCAGTACTTC. It encodes CASRIIMDRGANPYEQYF.

V and J are TRBV19 and TRBJ1-4, with 12 bases lining up with TRBD1. The CDR3 extends over 17 amino acids. Germline trimming cut 4 bases from V and 8 bases from J; bases unmatched to any gene: 11. Germline CDR1 and CDR2: LNHDA and SQIVND (reference sequence). CDR3 region: CASSTRGQGAGGEKLFF. CDR3 coding DNA: TGTGCCAGTAGTACGAGGGGACAGGGGGCAGGGGGAGAAAAACTGTTTTTT. Looking up the rest from reference TRBV19 and TRBJ1-4 gives the full variable domain: DGGITQSPKYLFRKEGQNVTLSCEQNLNHDAMYWYRQDPGQGLRLIYYSQIVNDFQKGDIAEGYSVSREKKESFPLTVTSAQKNPTAFYLCASSTRGQGAGGEKLFFGSGTQLSVL.

This chain links TRBV18 with TRBJ2-7, with TRBD1 matching 9 bases. There are 16 residues in the CDR3. CDR1 and CDR2 from the germline V gene are KGHSH and LQKENI. Trimming removed 2 bases from V and 5 bases from J; junction bases left unmatched: 10. Here the CDR3 reads CASSPASGTGPHEQYF. CDR3 sequence (DNA): TGTGCCAGCTCACCAGCTTCCGGGACAGGGCCCCACGAGCAGTACTTC.

V and J are TRBV2 and TRBJ2-3, with 7 bases fitting TRBD2. Germline values: CDR1 SNHLY, CDR2 FYNNEI. V shed 6 bases, J shed 0 bases, and the junction held 6 bases outside the gene matches. This CDR3 spans 15 amino acids. As DNA, the CDR3 is TGTGCCAGCAGGCCCGGGACTATTAGCACAGATACGCAGTATTTT. Translating it yields CASRPGTISTDTQYF.

The gene calls are TRBV29-1 and TRBJ1-4; unclear D gene. CDR1 SQVTM and CDR2 ANQGSEA come from the germline V gene. V lost 5 bases and J lost 5, with 9 bases in between. The CDR3 runs 12 residues. Written as DNA, the CDR3 is TGCAGCGTTCGGACGTTGAATGAAAAACTGTTTTTT. Protein product: CSVRTLNEKLFF.

The chain employs TRBV30 and TRBJ2-2; D remains unclear. Deletions cut 0 bases from V and 4 bases from J, with 6 bases between. This CDR3 contains 13 residues. Germline-derived CDR1 and CDR2 are GTSNPN and SVGIG (reference sequence). The CDR3 region has the DNA TGTGCCTGGAGTGTGTATGTCACCGGGGAGCTGTTTTTT. It yields the protein CAWSVYVTGELFF.

The J gene is TRBJ2-7, the V gene TRBV15; D is tentatively TRBD1 or TRBD2 (5 bases each). Germline V gene lookup returns CDR1 LNHNV and CDR2 YYDKDF (reference sequence). Trimming removed 7 bases at V and 2 bases at J, with 18 bases between. The CDR3 loop spans 15 amino acids. CDR3 in amino acids: CATNEGRAIPYEQYF. CDR3 DNA sequence: TGTGCCACCAATGAGGGCAGGGCCATCCCCTACGAGCAGTACTTC.

The chain combines TRBV19 with TRBJ1-5; TRBD1 matches 10 bases. Germline-derived CDR1 and CDR2 are LNHDA and SQIVND (reference sequence). The CDR3 has 15 amino acids. V gave up 9 bases and J gave up 7 bases; unmatched junction bases: 12. The DNA for the CDR3 is TGTGCCAGCCTCGGGGACAGGGGAAGGTGGCAGCCCCAGCATTTT. Translating it yields CASLGDRGRWQPQHF.

This chain joins TRBV27 and TRBJ2-6; 7 bases match TRBD1. CDR1 is MNHEY, CDR2 SMNVEV, per germline (reference sequence). The CDR3 is 14 amino acids. V lost 8 bases, J lost 0 bases, and 1 base stayed unmatched. CDR3 loop: CASWDSSGANVLTF. In DNA, the CDR3 is TGTGCCAGCTGGGACAGCTCTGGGGCCAACGTCCTGACTTTC. Full variable domain (missing parts from reference TRBV27 and TRBJ2-6): EAQVTQNPRYLITVTGKKLTVTCSQNMNHEYMSWYRQDPGLGLRQIYYSMNVEVTDKGDVPEGYKVSRKEKRNFPLILESPSPNQTSLYFCASWDSSGANVLTFGAGSRLTVL.

The genes are TRBV6-1 and TRBJ2-7; possibly TRBD1 or TRBD2 for D (6 bases each). The germline V gene has CDR1 MNHNS and CDR2 SASEGT. The V and J ends lost 6 bases and 4 bases respectively, with 16 bases between them. This CDR3 has 14 amino acids. The chain's CDR3 is CASREGGNYYEQYF. CDR3 nucleotide sequence: TGTGCCAGCAGGGAGGGGGGAAACTATTACGAGCAGTACTTC.

The genes are TRBV28 and TRBJ2-5; the D gene could be TRBD1 or TRBD2 (5 bases each). The CDR3 consists of 12 residues. The germline gives CDR1 MDHEN, CDR2 SYDVKM. The V end lost 3 bases, the J end lost 5 bases, and 7 bases lay between the germline ends. CDR3 sequence reads: CASSLWGETQYF. CDR3 coding DNA: TGTGCCAGCAGTTTGTGGGGGGAGACCCAGTACTTC.

As to this clone: No conserved phenylalanine or tryptophan ends this CDR3, so it is likely a read error. This chain links TRBV7-9 with TRBJ1-1; D ambiguous. Germline CDR1 and CDR2: SEHNR and FQNEAQ (reference sequence). Trimming removed 1 base from V and 4 bases from J, with 7 bases in between. This CDR3 contains 13 residues. The CDR3 reads CASSLDVSTEAFL. CDR3 nucleotides: TGTGCCAGCAGCTTAGATGTAAGCACTGAAGCTTTCCTT.